This paragraph covers one T cell receptor (beta chain) sequence. The repertoire was sequenced with immunoSEQ multiplex PCR; TCRdb's copy has only in-frame clones and lacks some. The table has around 200,000 clones, just under 95% seen once; the top ten hold roughly 1.6%. These data belong to a study of control samples from healthy donors and cancer patients. The germline V gene encodes CDR1 SGHDT and CDR2 YYEEEE. This CDR3 has 13 amino acids. Trimming shortened V by 2 bases and J by 4 bases, and 6 bases separated the two germline ends. The receptor was isolated from a man aged 50 to 60 in good health. The sequencing input was blood. The chain is built from TRBV5-6 and TRBJ2-2, with unresolved D. The CDR3 sequence is CASSLNPTGELFF. The CDR3, as DNA: TGTGCCAGCAGCTTAAACCCCACCGGGGAGCTGTTTTTT.